A selection of T cell receptor beta chains follows, all from one sample in a study of beta chain features in type 1 diabetes. Only in-frame clones appear in the TCRdb table, and some are missing; sequencing was by immunoSEQ multiplex PCR. The sample lists 150,000 or so clones, around 10% occurring once. Sequencing used central memory CD4+ T cells from blood. The receptor set was obtained from a man younger than 35 in good health. The CDR3 runs from the conserved cysteine through the conserved F or W. A D gene is named only where the DNA matches it firmly. Rows may omit the clone size; those that give it use once, few, many or a size class.

clone size	J gene	V gene	D gene	CDR3 DNA	CDR3 protein
many	TRBJ2-7	TRBV2	.	TGTGCCAGCAGTCAGAGGCAGGATCGGTACTTC	CASSQRQDRYF
.	TRBJ2-1	TRBV28	.	TGTGCCAGCAGTTTGTTGGTCAGCGAGCAGTTCTTC	CASSLLVSEQFF
.	TRBJ2-7	TRBV5-1	.	TGCGCCAGCAGCTTGGGACTACCCGCCTACGAGCAGTACTTC	CASSLGLPAYEQYF
.	TRBJ2-1	TRBV29-1	TRBD2	TGCAGCGTTGACAGAAGCGGGAGTGGTGTTGAGCAGTTCTTC	CSVDRSGSGVEQFF
.	TRBJ2-6	TRBV4-2	.	TGTGCCAGCAGCCGGACAGCCACCGCTTCTGGGGCCAACGTCCTGACTTTC	CASSRTATASGANVLTF
few	TRBJ1-4	TRBV4-3	.	TGCGCCAGCAGCCAATCTGTACGGGGTAATGAAAAACTGTTTTTT	CASSQSVRGNEKLFF
.	TRBJ1-2	TRBV28	.	TGTGCCAGCAGTTTAGAGCAGCGTGGCTACACCTTC	CASSLEQRGYTF
.	TRBJ2-1	TRBV2	.	TGTGCCAGCAGGGCTTCTCCCAGCTCCTACAATGAGCAGTTCTTC	CASRASPSSYNEQFF
many	TRBJ2-3	TRBV5-6	.	TGTGCCAGCAGCTTCACAGATACGCAGTATTTT	CASSFTDTQYF
.	TRBJ2-5	TRBV2	TRBD2	TGTGCCAGCAGTGAAGGGCTAGCGGGATACGAGACCCAGTACTTC	CASSEGLAGYETQYF
.	TRBJ2-5	TRBV18	.	TGTGCCAGCTCTCGGAATAAAGAGACCCAGTACTTC	CASSRNKETQYF
.	TRBJ2-5	TRBV4-2	.	TGTGCCAGCAGCCGTCGAGAAAACAGAGGGGTAAAAGAGACCCAGTACTTC	CASSRRENRGVKETQYF
.	TRBJ2-2	TRBV28	TRBD2	TGTGCCAGCAGTTTATGGAAGCTAGCGGGAGGTCCCGGGGAGCTGTTTTTT	CASSLWKLAGGPGELFF
.	TRBJ1-2	TRBV29-1	TRBD1	TGCAGCGTTGAATATACAGGGGGATCGCCTAACTATGGCTACACCTTC	CSVEYTGGSPNYGYTF
.	TRBJ2-2	TRBV4-3	TRBD2	TGCGCCAGCAGCGTGACTAGCGGGGATGCAGCCGGGGAGCTGTTTTTT	CASSVTSGDAAGELFF